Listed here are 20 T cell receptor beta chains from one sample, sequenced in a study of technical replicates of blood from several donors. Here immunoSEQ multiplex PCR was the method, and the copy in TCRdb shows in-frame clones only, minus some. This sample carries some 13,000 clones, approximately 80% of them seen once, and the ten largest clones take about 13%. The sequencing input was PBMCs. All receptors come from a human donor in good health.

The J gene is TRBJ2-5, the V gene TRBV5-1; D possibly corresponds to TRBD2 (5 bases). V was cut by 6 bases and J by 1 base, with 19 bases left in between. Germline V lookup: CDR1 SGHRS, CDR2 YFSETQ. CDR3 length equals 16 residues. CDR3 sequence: CASTLAGSGLQETQYF. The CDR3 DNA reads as TGCGCCAGCACCCTTGCGGGCTCCGGACTCCAAGAGACCCAGTACTTC. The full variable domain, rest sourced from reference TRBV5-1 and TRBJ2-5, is KAGVTQTPRYLIKTRGQQVTLSCSPISGHRSVSWYQQTPGQGLQFLFEYFSETQRNKGNFPGRFSGRQFSNSRSEMNVSTLELGDSALYLCASTLAGSGLQETQYFGPGTRLLVL.

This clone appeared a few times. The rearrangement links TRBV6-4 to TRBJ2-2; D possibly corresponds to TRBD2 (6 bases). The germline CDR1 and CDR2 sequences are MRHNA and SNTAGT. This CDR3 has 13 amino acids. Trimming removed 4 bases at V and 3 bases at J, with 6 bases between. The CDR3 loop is CASSAGDTGELFF. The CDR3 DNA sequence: TGTGCCAGCAGTGCGGGAGACACCGGGGAGCTGTTTTTT.

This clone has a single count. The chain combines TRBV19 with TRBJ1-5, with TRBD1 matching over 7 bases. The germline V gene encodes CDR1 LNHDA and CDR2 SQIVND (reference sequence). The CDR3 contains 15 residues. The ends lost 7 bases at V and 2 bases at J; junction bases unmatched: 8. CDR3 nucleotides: TGTGCCAGTACCCCAAACAGGGGAGGCAATCAGCCCCAGCATTTT. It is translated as CASTPNRGGNQPQHF. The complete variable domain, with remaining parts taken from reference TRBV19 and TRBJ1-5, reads DGGITQSPKYLFRKEGQNVTLSCEQNLNHDAMYWYRQDPGQGLRLIYYSQIVNDFQKGDIAEGYSVSREKKESFPLTVTSAQKNPTAFYLCASTPNRGGNQPQHFGDGTRLSIL.

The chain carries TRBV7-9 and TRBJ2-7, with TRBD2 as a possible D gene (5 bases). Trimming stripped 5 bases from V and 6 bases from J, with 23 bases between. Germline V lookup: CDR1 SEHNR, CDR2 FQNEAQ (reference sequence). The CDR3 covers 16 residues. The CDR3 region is CASSPSRAGGLGEQYF. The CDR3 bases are TGTGCCAGCAGCCCCTCCCGGGCGGGTGGCCTAGGCGAGCAGTACTTC.

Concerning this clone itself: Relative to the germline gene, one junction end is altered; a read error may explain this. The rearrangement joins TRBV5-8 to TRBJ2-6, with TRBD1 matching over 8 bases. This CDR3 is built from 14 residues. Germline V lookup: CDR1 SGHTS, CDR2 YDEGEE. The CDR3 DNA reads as TGTGCCGGCAGGGGGCTCGCCGGGGCCAACGTCCTGACTTTC. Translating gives CAGRGLAGANVLTF.

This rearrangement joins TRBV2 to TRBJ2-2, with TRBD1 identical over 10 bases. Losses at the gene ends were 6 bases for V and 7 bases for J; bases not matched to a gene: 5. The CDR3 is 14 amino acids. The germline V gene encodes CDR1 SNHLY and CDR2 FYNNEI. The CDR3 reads CASRGQGSIGELFF. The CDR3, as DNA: TGTGCCAGCAGGGGACAGGGGTCGATCGGGGAGCTGTTTTTT.

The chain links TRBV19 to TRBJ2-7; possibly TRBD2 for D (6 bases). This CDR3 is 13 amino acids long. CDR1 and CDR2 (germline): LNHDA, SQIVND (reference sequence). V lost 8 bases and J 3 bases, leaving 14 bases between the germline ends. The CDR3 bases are TGTGCCAGTGGGGACGGCGGGGACTACGAGCAGTACTTC. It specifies CASGDGGDYEQYF.

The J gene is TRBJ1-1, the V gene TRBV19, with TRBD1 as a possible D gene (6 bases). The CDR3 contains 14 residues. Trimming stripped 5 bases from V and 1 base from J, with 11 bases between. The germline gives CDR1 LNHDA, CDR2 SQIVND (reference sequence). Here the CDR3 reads CASSLVQGNTEAFF. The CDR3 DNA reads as TGTGCCAGTAGTCTCGTACAGGGGAACACTGAAGCTTTCTTT.

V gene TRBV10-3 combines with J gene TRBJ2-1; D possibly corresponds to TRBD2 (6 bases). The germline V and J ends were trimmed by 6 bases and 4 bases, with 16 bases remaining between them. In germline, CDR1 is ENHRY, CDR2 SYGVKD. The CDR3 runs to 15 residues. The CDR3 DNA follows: TGTGCCATCAGAGTCCGGGACTCTGAATACAATGAGCAGTTCTTC. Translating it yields CAIRVRDSEYNEQFF.

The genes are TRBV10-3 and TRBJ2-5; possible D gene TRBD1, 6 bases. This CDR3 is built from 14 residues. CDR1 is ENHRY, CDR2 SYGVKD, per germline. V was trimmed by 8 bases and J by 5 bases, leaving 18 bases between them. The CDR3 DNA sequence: TGTGCCATCGGGGCAGGGGCCGCCCGGGAGACCCAGTACTTC. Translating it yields CAIGAGAARETQYF.

Here the CDR3 reads CASSWGGDAQPQHF. Here the CDR3 DNA reads TGTGCCAGCAGTTGGGGGGGGGATGCCCAGCCCCAGCATTTT. The gene calls are TRBV5-4 and TRBJ1-5; TRBD1 is a possible D gene (5 bases). Germline-derived CDR1 and CDR2 are SGHNT and YYREEE (reference sequence). The CDR3 spans 14 residues. Trimming stripped 5 bases from V and 7 bases from J, with 16 bases between. Combining the CDR3 with reference TRBV5-4 and TRBJ1-5 gives the whole variable domain ETGVTQSPTHLIKTRGQQVTLRCSSQSGHNTVSWYQQALGQGPQFIFQYYREEENGRGNFPPRFSGLQFPNYSSELNVNALELDDSALYLCASSWGGDAQPQHFGDGTRLSIL.

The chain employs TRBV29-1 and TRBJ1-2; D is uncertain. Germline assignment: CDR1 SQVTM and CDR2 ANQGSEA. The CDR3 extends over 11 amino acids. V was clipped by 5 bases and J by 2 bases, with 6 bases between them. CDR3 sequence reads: CSVLENYGYTF. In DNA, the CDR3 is TGCAGCGTTTTGGAGAACTATGGCTACACCTTC.

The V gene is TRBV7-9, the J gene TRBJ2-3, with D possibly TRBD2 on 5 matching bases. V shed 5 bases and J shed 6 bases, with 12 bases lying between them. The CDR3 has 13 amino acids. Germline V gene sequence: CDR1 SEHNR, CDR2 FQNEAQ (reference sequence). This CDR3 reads CASSPLATDTQYF. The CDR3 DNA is TGTGCCAGCAGCCCGTTAGCGACCGATACGCAGTATTTT.

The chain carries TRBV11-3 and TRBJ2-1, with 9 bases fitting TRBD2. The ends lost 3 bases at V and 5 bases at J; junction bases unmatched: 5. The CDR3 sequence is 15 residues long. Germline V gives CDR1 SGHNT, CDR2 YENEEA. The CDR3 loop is CASSLGSGSNNEQFF. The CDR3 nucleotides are TGTGCCAGCAGCTTGGGTAGCGGGAGCAACAATGAGCAGTTCTTC.

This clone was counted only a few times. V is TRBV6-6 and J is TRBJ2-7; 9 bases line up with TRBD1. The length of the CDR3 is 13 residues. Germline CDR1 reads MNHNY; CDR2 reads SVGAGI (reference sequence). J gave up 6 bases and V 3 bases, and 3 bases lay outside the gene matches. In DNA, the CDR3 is TGTGCCAGCAGTTATTCGACAGGGGGCGAGCAGTACTTC. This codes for CASSYSTGGEQYF.

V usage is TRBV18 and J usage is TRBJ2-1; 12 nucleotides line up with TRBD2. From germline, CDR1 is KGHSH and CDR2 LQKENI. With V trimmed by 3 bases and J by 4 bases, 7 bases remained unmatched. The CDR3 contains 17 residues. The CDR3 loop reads CASSPSLAGGPYNEQFF. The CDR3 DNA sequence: TGTGCCAGCTCACCGTCTCTAGCGGGAGGGCCGTACAATGAGCAGTTCTTC.

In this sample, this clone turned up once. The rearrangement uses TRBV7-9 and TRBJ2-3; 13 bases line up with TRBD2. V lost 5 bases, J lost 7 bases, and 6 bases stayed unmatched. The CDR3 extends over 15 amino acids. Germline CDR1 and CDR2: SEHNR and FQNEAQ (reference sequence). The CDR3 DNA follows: TGTGCCAGCAGCCCACAACTAGCGGGGGGGAATACGCAGTATTTT. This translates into CASSPQLAGGNTQYF.

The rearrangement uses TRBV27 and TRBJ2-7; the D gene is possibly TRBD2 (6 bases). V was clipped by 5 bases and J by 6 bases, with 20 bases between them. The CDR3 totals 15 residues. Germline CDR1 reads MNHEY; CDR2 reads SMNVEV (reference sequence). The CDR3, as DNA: TGTGCCAGCAGTGCGGGACTGCCTACACCGGCCGAGCAGTACTTC. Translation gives CASSAGLPTPAEQYF.

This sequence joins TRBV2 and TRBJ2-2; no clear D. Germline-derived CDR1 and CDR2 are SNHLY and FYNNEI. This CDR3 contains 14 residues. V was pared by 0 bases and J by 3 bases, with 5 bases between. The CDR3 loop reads CASSEASYTGELFF. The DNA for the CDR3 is TGTGCCAGCAGTGAAGCCTCTTACACCGGGGAGCTGTTTTTT.

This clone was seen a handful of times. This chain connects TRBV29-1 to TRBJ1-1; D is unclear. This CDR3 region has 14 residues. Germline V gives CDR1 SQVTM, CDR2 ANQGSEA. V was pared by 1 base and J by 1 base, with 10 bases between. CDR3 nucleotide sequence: TGCAGCGTTGAAGCAGTTGCGGGGAACACTGAAGCTTTCTTT. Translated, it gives CSVEAVAGNTEAFF.